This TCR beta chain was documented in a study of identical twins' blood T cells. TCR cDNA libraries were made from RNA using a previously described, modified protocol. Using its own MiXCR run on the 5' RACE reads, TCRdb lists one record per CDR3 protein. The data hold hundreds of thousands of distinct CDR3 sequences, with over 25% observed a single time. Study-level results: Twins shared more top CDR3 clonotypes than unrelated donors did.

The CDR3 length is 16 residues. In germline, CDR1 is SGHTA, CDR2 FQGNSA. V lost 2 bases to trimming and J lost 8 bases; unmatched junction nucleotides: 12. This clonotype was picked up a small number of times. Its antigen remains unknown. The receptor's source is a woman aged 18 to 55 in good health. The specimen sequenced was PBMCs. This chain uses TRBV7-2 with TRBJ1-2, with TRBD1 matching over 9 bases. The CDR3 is CASSLYGPQGALGYTF. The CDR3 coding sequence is TGTGCCAGCAGCTTATACGGGCCACAGGGGGCGCTCGGCTACACCTTC.